The rows below give T cell receptor beta chains drawn from one sample of a study of T cell responses to AZD1222 COVID-19 vaccine. The method was immunoSEQ multiplex PCR; TCRdb's version includes in-frame clones alone and lacks a portion of them. The sample shows 99,000 or so clones, roughly 92% of them seen only once. The input for sequencing was peripheral blood, taken on day 0 of AZD1222 vaccination. The receptors come from an adult in good health. Both conserved end residues are part of each CDR3. A D gene is named only where the DNA matches it firmly.

cdr3_aa cdr3_nt j_call v_call d_call
CASSSVLGGVNANEQFF TGTGCCAGCAGTTCCGTCCTGGGGGGAGTAAATGCCAATGAGCAGTTCTTC TRBJ2-1 TRBV6-2/TRBV6-3 .
CASSPAQGGNEQFF TGTGCCAGCTCACCAGCACAGGGAGGCAATGAGCAGTTCTTC TRBJ2-1 TRBV18 .
CASSLGDRQTSELFF TGTGCCAGCAGTTTAGGGGACAGACAAACCAGTGAACTGTTTTTT TRBJ1-4 TRBV27 TRBD1
CAWSAKIGGWETQYF TGTGCCTGGAGTGCCAAAATAGGGGGATGGGAGACCCAGTACTTC TRBJ2-5 TRBV30 .
CASSLGPTQPQHF TGTGCCAGCAGTTTAGGGCCAACTCAGCCCCAGCATTTT TRBJ1-5 TRBV12-3/TRBV12-4 .
CASSLAGSYGYTF TGTGCCAGCAGCTTAGCAGGGTCCTATGGCTACACCTTC TRBJ1-2 TRBV7-9 .
CASSDRATPSYEQYF TGTGCCAGCAGTGACAGGGCTACGCCTTCCTACGAGCAGTACTTC TRBJ2-7 TRBV2 .
CASTSTGTEPYEQYF TGTGCCAGCACCAGCACCGGGACAGAACCCTACGAGCAGTACTTC TRBJ2-7 TRBV5-6 TRBD1
CASSASLGDGYEQYF TGTGCCAGCAGCGCTAGCCTAGGAGACGGCTACGAGCAGTACTTC TRBJ2-7 TRBV7-2 .
CATNGGTSGTPYF TGTGCCACCAACGGAGGGACTAGCGGGACCCCGTACTTC TRBJ2-7 TRBV2 TRBD2
CASSPTGQSSYEQYF TGTGCCAGCAGTCCCACCGGACAGAGCTCCTACGAGCAGTACTTC TRBJ2-7 TRBV27 .
CASSSWGRGTRANQPQHF TGTGCCAGTAGTTCATGGGGGCGGGGGACAAGAGCAAATCAGCCCCAGCATTTT TRBJ1-5 TRBV19 .